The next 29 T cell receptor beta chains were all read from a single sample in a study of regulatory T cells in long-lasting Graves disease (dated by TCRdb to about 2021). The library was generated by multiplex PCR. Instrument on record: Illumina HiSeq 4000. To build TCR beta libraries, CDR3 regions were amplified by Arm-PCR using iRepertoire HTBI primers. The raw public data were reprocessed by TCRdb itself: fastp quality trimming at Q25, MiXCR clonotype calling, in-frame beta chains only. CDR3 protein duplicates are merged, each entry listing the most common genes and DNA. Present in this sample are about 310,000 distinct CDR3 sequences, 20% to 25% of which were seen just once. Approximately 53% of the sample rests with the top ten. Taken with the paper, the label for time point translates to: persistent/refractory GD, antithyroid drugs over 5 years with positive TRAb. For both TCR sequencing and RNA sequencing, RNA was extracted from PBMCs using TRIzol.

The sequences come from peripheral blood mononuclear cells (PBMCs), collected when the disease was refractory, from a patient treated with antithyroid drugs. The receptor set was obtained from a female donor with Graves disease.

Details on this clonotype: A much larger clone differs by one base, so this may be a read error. CDR3 protein: CASSTVQRVGEQYF. In nucleotides, the CDR3 is TGTGCCAGCAGTACCGTCCAAAGAGTAGGGGAGCAGTACTTC. The chain employs TRBV28 and TRBJ2-7; D unclear. V was trimmed by 5 bases and J by 7 bases, leaving 18 bases between them. The CDR3 totals 14 residues. The germline CDR1 and CDR2 sequences are MDHEN and SYDVKM.

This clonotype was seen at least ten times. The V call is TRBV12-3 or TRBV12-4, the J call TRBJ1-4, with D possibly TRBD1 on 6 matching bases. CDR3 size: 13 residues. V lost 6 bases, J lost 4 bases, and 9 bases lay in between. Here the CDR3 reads CASSMDSNEKLFF. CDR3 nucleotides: TGTGCCAGCAGCATGGACAGTAATGAAAAACTGTTTTTT.

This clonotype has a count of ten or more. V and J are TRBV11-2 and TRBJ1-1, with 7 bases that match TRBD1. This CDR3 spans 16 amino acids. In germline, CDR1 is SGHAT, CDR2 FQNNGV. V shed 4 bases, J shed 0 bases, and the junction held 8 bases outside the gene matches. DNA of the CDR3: TGTGCCAGCAGCTCAACCCGACAGGGAATGAACACTGAAGCTTTCTTT. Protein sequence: CASSSTRQGMNTEAFF.

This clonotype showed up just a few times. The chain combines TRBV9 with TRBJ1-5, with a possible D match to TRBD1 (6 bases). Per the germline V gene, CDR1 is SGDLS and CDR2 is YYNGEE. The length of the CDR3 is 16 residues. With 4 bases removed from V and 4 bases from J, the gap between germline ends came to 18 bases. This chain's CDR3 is CASSIPPGTKNQPQHF. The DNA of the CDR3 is TGTGCCAGCAGCATCCCCCCCGGGACAAAGAATCAGCCCCAGCATTTT.

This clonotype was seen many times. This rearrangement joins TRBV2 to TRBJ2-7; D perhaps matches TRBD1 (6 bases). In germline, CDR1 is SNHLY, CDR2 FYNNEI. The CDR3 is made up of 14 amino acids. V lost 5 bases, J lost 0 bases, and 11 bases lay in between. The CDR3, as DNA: TGTGCCAGCAGTTCCGGGACACTCTCCTACGAGCAGTACTTC. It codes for CASSSGTLSYEQYF.

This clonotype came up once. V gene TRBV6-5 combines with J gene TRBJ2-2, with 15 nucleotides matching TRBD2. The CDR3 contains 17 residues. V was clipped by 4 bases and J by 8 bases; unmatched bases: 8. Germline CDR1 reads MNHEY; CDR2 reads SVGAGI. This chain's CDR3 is CASSSHAGLAGGGELFF. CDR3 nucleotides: TGTGCCAGCAGTTCACACGCGGGACTAGCGGGAGGTGGGGAGCTGTTTTTT.

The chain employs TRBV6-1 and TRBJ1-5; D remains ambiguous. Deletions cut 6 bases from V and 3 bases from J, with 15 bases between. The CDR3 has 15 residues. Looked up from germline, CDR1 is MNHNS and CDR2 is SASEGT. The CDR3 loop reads CASSAGGGYNQPQHF. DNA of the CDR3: TGTGCCAGCAGCGCTGGAGGCGGCTACAATCAGCCCCAGCATTTT.

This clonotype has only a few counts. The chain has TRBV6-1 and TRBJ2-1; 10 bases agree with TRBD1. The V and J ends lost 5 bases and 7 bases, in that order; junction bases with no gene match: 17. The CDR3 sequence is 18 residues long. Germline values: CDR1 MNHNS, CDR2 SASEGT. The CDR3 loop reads CASSPPPGTGAVWNEQFF. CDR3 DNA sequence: TGTGCCAGCAGTCCCCCTCCCGGGACAGGGGCAGTTTGGAATGAGCAGTTCTTC.

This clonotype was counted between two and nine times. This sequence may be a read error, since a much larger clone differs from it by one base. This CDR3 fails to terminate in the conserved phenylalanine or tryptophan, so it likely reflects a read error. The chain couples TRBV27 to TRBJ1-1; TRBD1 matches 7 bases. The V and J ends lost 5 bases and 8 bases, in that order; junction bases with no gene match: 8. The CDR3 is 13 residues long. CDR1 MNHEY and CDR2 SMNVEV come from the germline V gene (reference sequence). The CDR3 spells CASSRTGTAEAFL. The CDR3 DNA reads TGTGCCAGCAGTAGAACCGGGACAGCCGAAGCTTTCCTT.

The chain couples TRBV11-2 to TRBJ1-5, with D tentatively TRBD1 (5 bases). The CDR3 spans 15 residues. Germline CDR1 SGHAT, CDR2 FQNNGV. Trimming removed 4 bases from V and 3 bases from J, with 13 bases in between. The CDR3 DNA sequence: TGTGCCAGCAGCTCCTCCTCAGGGTTCAATCAGCCCCAGCATTTT. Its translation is CASSSSSGFNQPQHF.

The CDR3 loop is CASSPLQQIGNIQYF. Here the CDR3 DNA reads TGTGCCAGCTCACCACTTCAACAGATTGGAAACATTCAGTACTTC. V gene TRBV18 combines with J gene TRBJ2-4; unclear D gene. There are 15 residues in the CDR3. V was trimmed by 1 base and J by 6 bases, leaving 13 bases between them. Per the germline V gene, CDR1 is KGHSH and CDR2 is LQKENI.

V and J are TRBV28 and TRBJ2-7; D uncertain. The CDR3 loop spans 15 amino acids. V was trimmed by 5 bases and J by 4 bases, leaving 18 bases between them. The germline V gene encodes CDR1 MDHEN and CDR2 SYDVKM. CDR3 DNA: TGTGCCAGCAGTCCCCCAGAAAAGGGCCGTTACGAGCAGTACTTC. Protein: CASSPPEKGRYEQYF.

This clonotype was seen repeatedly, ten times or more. The CDR3 DNA follows: TGTGCCAGCAGTGATCCCCTCCGGGACAGAGAATACGAGCAGTACTTC. Protein: CASSDPLRDREYEQYF. The rearrangement uses TRBV28 and TRBJ2-7; 7 bases map to TRBD1. The J segment lost 4 bases and the V segment lost 5 bases, leaving 14 bases of the junction unmatched. Germline V gene lookup returns CDR1 MDHEN and CDR2 SYDVKM. This CDR3 has 16 residues.

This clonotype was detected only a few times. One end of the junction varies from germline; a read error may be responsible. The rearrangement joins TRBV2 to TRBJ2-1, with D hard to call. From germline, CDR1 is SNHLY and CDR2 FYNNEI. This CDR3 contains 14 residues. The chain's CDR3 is CANTDPVSFNEQFF. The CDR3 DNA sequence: TGTGCCAACACGGACCCAGTCTCCTTCAATGAGCAGTTCTTC.

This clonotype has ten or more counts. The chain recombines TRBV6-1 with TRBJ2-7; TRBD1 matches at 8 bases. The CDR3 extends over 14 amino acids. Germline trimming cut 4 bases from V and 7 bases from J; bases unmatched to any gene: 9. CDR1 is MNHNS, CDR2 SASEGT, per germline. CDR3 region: CASSALTGAREQYF. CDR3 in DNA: TGTGCCAGCAGTGCATTGACAGGGGCGCGGGAGCAGTACTTC.

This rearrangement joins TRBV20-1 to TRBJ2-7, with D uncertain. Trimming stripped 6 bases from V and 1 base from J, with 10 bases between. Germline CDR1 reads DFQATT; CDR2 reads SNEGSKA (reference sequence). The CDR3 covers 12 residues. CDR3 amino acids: CSATGPSYEQYF. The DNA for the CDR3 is TGCAGTGCAACCGGGCCTTCCTACGAGCAGTACTTC.

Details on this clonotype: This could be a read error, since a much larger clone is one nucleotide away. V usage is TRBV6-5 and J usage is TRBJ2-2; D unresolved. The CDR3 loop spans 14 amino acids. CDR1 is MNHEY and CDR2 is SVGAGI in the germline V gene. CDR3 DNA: TGTACCAGCAGTTTCGACGCGTACACCGGGGAGCTGTTTTTT. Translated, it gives CTSSFDAYTGELFF.

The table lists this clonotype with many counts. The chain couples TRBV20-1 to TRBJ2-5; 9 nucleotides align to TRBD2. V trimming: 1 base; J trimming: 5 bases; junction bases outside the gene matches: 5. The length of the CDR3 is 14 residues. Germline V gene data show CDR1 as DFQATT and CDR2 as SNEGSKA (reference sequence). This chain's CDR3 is CSARGASGMETQYF. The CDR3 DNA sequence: TGCAGTGCTAGAGGGGCTAGCGGGATGGAGACCCAGTACTTC.

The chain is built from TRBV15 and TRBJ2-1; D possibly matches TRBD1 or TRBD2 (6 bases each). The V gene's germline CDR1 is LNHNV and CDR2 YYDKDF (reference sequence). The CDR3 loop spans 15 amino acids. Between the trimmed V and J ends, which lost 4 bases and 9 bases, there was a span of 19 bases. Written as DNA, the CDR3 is TGTGCCACCAGCATAACCTCGGGGGCAGGGAGTGAGCAGTTCTTC. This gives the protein CATSITSGAGSEQFF.

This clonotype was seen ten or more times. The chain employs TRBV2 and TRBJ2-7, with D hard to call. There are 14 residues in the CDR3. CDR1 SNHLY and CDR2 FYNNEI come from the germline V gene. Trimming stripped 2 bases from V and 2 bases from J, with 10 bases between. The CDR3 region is CASSEQDLTYEQYF. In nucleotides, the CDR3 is TGTGCCAGCAGTGAACAAGACTTAACCTACGAGCAGTACTTC.

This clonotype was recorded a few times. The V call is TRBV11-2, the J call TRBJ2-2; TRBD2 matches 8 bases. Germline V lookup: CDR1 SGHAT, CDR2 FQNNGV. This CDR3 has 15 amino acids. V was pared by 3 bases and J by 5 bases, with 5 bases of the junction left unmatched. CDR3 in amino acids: CASSFGTRVTGELFF. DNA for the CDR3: TGTGCCAGCAGCTTCGGGACTAGAGTTACCGGGGAGCTGTTTTTT.

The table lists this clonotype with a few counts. For the CDR3, the DNA is TGTGCCAGCAGTACTGCGGGACAGGGTTTTCAGACCCAGTACTTC. Translated, it gives CASSTAGQGFQTQYF. V is TRBV12-3 or TRBV12-4 and J is TRBJ2-5; TRBD1 matches 9 bases. V shed 5 bases, J shed 6 bases, and the junction held 10 bases outside the gene matches. The CDR3 covers 15 residues.

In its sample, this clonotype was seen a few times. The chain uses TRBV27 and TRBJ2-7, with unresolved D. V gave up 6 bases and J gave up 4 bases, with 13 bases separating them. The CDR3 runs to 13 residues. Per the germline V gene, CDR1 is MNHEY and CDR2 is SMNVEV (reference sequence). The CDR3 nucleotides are TGTGCCAGCAGCGCAAAAACAGCATACGAGCAGTACTTC. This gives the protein CASSAKTAYEQYF.

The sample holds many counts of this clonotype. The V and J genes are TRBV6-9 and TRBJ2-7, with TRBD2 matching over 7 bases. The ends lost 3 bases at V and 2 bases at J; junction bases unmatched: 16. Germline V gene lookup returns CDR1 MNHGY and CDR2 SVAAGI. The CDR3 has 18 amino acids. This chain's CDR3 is CASSYSGLRGESTYEQYF. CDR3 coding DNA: TGTGCCAGCAGTTACTCTGGTCTCCGGGGGGAGTCGACCTACGAGCAGTACTTC.

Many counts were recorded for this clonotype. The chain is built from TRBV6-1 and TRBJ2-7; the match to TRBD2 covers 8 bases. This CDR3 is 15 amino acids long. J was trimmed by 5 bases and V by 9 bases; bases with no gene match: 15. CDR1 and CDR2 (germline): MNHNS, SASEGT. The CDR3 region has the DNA TGTGCCAGGTCTGGGACTAGTGGGAGTCTCCACGAGCAGTACTTC. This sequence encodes CARSGTSGSLHEQYF.

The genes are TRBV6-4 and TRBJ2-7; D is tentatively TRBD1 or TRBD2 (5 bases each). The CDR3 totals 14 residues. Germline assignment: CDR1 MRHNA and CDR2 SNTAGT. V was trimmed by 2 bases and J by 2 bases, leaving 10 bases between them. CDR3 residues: CASSDGGIAYEQYF. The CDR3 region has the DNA TGTGCCAGCAGTGACGGGGGAATCGCCTACGAGCAGTACTTC.

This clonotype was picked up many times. The CDR3 sequence: CASSLGHVNQPQHF. CDR3 coding DNA: TGTGCCAGCAGCTTGGGGCACGTCAATCAGCCCCAGCATTTT. The rearrangement uses TRBV5-6 and TRBJ1-5, with no clear D. The CDR3 runs to 14 residues. CDR1 SGHDT and CDR2 YYEEEE come from the germline V gene. Trimming removed 0 bases at V and 3 bases at J, with 7 bases between.

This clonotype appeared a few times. CDR3 bases: TGTGCCAGCAGCTCCGAAAGCTCCTACAATGAGCAGTTCTTC. It codes for CASSSESSYNEQFF. The chain couples TRBV13 to TRBJ2-1; D is undetermined. This CDR3 is built from 14 residues. Germline-derived CDR1 and CDR2 are PRHDT and FYEKMQ (reference sequence). The V and J ends lost 4 bases and 0 bases respectively, with 7 bases between them.

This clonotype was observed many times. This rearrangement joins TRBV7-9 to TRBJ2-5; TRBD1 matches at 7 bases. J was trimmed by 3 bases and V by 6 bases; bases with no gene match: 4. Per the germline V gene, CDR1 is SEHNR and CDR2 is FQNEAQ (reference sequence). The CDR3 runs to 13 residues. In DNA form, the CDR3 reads TGTGCCAGCAGTCCTCAGGGGGAAGAGACCCAGTACTTC. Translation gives CASSPQGEETQYF.